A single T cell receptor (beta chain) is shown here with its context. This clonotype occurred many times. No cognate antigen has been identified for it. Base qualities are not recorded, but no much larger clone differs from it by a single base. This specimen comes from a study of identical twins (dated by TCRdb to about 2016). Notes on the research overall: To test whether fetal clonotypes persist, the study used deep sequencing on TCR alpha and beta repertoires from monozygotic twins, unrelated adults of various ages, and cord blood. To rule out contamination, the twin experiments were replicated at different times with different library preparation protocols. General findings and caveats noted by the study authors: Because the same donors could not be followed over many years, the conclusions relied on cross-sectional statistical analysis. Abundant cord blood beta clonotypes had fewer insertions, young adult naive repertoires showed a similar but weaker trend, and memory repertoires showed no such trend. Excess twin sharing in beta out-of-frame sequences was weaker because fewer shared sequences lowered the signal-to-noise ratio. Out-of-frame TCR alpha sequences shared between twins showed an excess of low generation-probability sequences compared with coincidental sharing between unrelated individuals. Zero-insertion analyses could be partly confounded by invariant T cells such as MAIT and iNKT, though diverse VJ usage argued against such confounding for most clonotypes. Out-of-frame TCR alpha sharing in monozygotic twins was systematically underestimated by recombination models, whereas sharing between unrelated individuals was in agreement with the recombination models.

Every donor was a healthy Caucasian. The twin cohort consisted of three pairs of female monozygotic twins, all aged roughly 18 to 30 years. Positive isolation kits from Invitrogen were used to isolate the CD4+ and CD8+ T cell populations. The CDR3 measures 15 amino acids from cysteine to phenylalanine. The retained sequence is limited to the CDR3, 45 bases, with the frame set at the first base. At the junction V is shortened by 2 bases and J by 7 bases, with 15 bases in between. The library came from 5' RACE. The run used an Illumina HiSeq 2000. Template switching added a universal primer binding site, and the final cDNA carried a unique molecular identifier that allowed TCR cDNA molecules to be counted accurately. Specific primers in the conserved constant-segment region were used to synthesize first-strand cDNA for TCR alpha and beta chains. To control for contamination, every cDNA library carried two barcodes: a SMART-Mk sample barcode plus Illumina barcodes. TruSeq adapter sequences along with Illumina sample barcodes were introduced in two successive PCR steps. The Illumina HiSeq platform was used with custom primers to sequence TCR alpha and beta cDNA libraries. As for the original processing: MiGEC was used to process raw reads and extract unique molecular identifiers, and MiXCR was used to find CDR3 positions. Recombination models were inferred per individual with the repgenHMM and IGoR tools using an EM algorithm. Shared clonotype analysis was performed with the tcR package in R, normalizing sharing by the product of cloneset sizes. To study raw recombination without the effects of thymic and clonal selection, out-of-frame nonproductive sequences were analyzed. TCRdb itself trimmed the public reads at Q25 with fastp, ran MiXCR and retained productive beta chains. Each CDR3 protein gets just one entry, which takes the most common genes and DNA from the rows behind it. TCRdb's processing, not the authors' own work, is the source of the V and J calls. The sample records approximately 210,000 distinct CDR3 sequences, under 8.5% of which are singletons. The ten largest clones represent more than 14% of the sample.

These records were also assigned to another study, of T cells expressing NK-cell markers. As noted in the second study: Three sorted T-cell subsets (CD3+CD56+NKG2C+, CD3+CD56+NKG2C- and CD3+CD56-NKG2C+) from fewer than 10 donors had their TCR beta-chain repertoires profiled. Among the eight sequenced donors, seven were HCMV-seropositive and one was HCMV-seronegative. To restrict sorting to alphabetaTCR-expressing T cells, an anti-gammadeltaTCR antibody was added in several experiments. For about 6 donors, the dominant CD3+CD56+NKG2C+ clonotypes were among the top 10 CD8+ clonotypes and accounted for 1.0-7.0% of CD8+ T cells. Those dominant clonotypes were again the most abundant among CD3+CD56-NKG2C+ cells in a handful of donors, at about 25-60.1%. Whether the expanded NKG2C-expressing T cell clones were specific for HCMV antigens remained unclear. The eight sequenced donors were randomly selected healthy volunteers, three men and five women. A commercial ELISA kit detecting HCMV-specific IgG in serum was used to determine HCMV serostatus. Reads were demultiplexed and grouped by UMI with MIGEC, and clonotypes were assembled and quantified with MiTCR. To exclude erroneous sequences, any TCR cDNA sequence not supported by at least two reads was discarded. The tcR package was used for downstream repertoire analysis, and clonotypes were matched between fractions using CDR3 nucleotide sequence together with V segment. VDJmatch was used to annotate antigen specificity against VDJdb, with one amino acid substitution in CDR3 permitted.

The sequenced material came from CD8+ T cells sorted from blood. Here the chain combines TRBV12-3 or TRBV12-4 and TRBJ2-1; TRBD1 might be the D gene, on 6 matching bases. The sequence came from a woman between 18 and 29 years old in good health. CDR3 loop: CASSLKGGVANEQFF. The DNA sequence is TGTGCCAGCAGTTTAAAAGGGGGAGTGGCAAATGAGCAGTTCTTC.